The clone carrying this TCR beta chain has more than one count but fewer than ten. What it binds is not known. The sample belongs to a study of cytomegalovirus exposure and HLA in healthy donors. The study, taken as a whole, reports: Later work showed greater clonal expansion in HLA-associated TCR beta chains than in equally common others.

CDR3 length: 13 residues. The germline V gene encodes CDR1 ENHRY and CDR2 SYGVKD. Trimming removed 7 bases from V and 4 bases from J, with 13 bases in between. PCR amplification relied on 60 Vbeta primers (plus 13 Jbeta primers). Method: immunoSEQ multiplex PCR; TCRdb's copy keeps in-frame clones and lacks some. The sample has over 150,000 clones; almost 80% are singletons. This receptor was taken from a woman in her fifties or sixties in good health and CMV-seronegative. V and J are TRBV10-3 and TRBJ1-2, with D possibly being TRBD1 (6 bases). Sequenced input: PBMCs. The DNA for the CDR3 is TGTGCCATCAAGGGGGAATTCCCCTATGGCTACACCTTC. Translation: CAIKGEFPYGYTF.